The clone carrying this T cell receptor beta chain was found many times. What it binds is unknown. TCRdb itself ran the 5' RACE reads through MiXCR, one entry per CDR3 protein. The top ten hold approximately 20% of the sample, which has 200,000 to 250,000 distinct CDR3 sequences, roughly a tenth seen once. This CDR3 contains 16 residues. The germline CDR1 and CDR2 sequences are SGHRS and YFSETQ. V was trimmed by 5 bases and J by 2 bases, leaving 18 bases between them. The entry originates in a study of CD8 T cells in ankylosing spondylitis. Points from the study as a whole: Both synovial fluid and blood in reactive arthritis had previously been reported to carry some motif variants. What seemed typical of ankylosing spondylitis blood was a TCR beta motif built from several highly homologous variants. Matched ankylosing spondylitis synovial fluid reportedly contained a significantly enriched population of disease-linked clones. A CD8+ phenotype characterized the disease-linked clones, which were relatively rare in peripheral blood.

The J gene is TRBJ2-3, the V gene TRBV5-1; no clear D. The TCR originated in a male donor with ankylosing spondylitis or in good health (not recorded which). The specimen sequenced was blood, either unsorted or a sorted T cell fraction (not recorded which). The CDR3 loop reads CASRQDVGMITDTQYF. For the CDR3, the DNA is TGCGCCAGCAGGCAGGACGTGGGGATGATCACAGATACGCAGTATTTT.